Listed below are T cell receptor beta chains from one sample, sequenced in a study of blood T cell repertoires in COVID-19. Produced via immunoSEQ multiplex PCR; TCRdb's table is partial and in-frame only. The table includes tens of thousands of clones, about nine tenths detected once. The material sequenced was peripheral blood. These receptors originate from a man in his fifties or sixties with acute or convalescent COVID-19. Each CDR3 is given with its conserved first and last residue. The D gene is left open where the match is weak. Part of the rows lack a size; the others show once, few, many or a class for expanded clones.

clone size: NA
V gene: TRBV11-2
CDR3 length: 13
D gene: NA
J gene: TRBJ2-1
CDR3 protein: CASSQAEGYEQFF
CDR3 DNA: TGTGCCAGCAGCCAAGCCGAGGGATACGAGCAGTTCTTC

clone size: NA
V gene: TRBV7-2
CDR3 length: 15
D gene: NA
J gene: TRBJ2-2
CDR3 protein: CARVREAAIAGELFF
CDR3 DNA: TGTGCCAGGGTCAGGGAGGCCGCGATCGCCGGGGAGCTGTTTTTT

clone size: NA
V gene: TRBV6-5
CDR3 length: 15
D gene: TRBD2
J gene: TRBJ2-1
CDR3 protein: CASSPSGGGYNEQFF
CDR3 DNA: TGTGCCAGCAGCCCAAGTGGGGGAGGGTACAATGAGCAGTTCTTC

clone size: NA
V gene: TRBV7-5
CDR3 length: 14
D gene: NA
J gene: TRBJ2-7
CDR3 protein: CVRGRGRGRDEQYF
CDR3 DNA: TGTGTCAGAGGTAGGGGCAGAGGTCGGGACGAGCAGTACTTC

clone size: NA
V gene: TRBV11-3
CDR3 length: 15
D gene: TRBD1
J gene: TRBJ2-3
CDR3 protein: CASSLEGTATDTQYF
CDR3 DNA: TGTGCCAGCAGCTTAGAGGGGACAGCCACAGATACGCAGTATTTT

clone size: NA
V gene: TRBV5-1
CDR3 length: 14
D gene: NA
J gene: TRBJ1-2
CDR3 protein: CASSSGGTLEGYTF
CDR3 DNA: TGCGCCAGCAGCTCGGGGGGGACCTTGGAGGGCTACACCTTC

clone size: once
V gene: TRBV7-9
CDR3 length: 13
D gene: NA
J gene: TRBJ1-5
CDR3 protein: CASSPRENQPQHF
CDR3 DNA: TGTGCCAGCAGCCCCCGAGAGAATCAGCCCCAGCATTTT

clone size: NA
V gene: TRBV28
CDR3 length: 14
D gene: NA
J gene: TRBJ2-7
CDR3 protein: CASKPTGGPYEQYF
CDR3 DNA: TGTGCCAGCAAACCGACTGGAGGGCCCTACGAGCAGTACTTC

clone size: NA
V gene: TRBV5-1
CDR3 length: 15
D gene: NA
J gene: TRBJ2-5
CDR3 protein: CASSYIPSVQETQYF
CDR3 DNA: TGCGCCAGCAGCTACATACCATCCGTTCAAGAGACCCAGTACTTC

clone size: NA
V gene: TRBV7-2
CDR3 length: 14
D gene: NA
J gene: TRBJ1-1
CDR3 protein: CASSLVGLNTEAFF
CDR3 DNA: TGTGCCAGCAGCTTAGTGGGGCTGAACACTGAAGCTTTCTTT

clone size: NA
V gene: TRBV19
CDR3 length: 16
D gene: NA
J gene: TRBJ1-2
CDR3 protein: CASSPISSQGIYGYTF
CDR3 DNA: TGTGCCAGTAGTCCCATCAGTAGCCAGGGAATTTATGGCTACACCTTC

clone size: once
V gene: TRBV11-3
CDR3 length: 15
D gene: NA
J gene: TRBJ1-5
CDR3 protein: CASSPLGRVGQPQHF
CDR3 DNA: TGTGCCAGCAGCCCTTTAGGGCGGGTCGGCCAGCCCCAGCATTTT

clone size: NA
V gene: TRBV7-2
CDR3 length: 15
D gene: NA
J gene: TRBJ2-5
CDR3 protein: CASSLTPGIQETQYF
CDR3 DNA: TGTGCCAGCAGCTTGACCCCCGGGATACAAGAGACCCAGTACTTC

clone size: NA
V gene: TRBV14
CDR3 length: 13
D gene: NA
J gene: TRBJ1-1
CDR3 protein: CASSQDFRTEAFF
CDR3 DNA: TGTGCCAGCAGCCAAGATTTCCGCACTGAAGCTTTCTTT

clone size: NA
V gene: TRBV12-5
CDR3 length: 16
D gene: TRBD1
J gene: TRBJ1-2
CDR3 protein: CASGLVGTGVIDGYTF
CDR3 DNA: TGTGCTAGTGGTTTGGTTGGGACAGGGGTTATAGATGGCTACACCTTC

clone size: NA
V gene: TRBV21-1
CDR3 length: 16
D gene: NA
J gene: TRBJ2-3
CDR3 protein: CASSKALQGRTDTQYF
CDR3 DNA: TGTGCCAGCAGCAAAGCGCTCCAGGGTAGAACAGATACGCAGTATTTT

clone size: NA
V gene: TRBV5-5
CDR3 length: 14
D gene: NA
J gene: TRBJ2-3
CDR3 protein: CASSGGGTTDTQYF
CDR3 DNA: TGTGCCAGCAGTGGAGGGGGCACGACAGATACGCAGTATTTT

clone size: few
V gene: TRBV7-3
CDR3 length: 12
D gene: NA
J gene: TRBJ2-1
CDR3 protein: CASSLMGQEQFF
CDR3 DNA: TGTGCCAGCAGCTTAATGGGACAAGAGCAGTTCTTC

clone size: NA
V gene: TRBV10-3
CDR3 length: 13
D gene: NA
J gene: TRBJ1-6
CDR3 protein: CAISESENSPLHF
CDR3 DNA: TGTGCCATCAGTGAGTCGGAGAATTCACCCCTCCACTTT

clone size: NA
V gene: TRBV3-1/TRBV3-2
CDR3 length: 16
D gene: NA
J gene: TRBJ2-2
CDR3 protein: CASSQGFGDSFGELFF
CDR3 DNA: TGTGCCAGCAGCCAGGGTTTTGGGGACTCTTTCGGGGAGCTGTTTTTT

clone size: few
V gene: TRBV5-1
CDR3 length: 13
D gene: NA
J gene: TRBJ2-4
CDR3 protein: CASSLGQGNIQYF
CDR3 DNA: TGCGCCAGCAGCTTGGGACAAGGAAACATTCAGTACTTC

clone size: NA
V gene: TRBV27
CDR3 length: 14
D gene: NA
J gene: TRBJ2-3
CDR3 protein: CASSYRWSTDTQYF
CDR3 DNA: TGTGCCAGCAGCTACAGGTGGAGCACAGATACGCAGTATTTT

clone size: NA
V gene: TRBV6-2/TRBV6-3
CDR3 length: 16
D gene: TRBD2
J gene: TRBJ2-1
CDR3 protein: CASSSSLAGGSNEQFF
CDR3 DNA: TGTGCCAGCAGTTCCTCACTAGCGGGGGGGTCCAATGAGCAGTTCTTC

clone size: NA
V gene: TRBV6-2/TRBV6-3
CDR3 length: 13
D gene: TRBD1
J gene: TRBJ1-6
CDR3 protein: CASSWGQGSPLHF
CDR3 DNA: TGTGCCAGCAGTTGGGGACAGGGCTCACCCCTCCACTTT

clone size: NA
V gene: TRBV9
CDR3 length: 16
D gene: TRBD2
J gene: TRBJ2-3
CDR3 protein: CASSANPSGLTDTQYF
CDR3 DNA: TGTGCCAGCAGCGCGAACCCTAGCGGATTAACAGATACGCAGTATTTT

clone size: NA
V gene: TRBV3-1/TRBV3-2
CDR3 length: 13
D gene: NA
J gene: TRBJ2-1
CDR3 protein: CASSQDREDEQFF
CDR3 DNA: TGTGCCAGCAGCCAAGATAGGGAGGATGAGCAGTTCTTC

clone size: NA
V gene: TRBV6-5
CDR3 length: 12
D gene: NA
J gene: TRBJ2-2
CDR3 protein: CGVGRNTGELFF
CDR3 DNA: TGTGGGGTTGGGAGGAACACCGGGGAGCTGTTTTTT

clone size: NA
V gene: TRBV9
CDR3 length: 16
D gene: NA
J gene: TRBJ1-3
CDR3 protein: CASSFYADPSGNTIYF
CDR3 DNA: TGTGCCAGCAGCTTCTACGCCGATCCTTCGGGAAACACCATATATTTT

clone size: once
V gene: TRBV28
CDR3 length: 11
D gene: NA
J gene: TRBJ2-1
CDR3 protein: CASKRNNEQFF
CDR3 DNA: TGTGCCAGCAAGCGGAACAATGAGCAGTTCTTC

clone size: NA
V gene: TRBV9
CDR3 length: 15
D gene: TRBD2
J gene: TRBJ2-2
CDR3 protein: CASSVRWGGTGELFF
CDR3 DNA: TGTGCCAGCAGCGTACGCTGGGGGGGCACCGGGGAGCTGTTTTTT

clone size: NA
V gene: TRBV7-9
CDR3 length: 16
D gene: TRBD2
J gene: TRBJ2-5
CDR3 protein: CASSLGGSGGQETQYF
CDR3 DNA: TGTGCCAGCAGCTTAGGCGGTAGCGGGGGCCAAGAGACCCAGTACTTC

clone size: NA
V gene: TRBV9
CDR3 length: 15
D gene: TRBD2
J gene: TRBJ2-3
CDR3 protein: CASSLRTSGTDTQYF
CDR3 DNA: TGTGCCAGCAGCCTGCGGACTAGCGGGACAGATACGCAGTATTTT

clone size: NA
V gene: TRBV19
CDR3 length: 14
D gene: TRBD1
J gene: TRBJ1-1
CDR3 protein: CASRIQGANTEAFF
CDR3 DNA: TGTGCCAGTAGAATACAGGGGGCGAACACTGAAGCTTTCTTT

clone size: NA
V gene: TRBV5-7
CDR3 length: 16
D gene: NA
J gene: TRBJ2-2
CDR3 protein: CASSGNRATNTGELFF
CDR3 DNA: TGTGCCAGCAGCGGCAACAGGGCTACGAACACCGGGGAGCTGTTTTTT

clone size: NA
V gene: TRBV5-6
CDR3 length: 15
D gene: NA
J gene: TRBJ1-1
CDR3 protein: CASSLELSGGTEAFF
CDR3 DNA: TGTGCCAGCAGCTTGGAACTTTCGGGAGGGACTGAAGCTTTCTTT

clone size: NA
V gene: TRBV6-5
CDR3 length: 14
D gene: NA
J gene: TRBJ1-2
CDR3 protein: CASRYSQGNYGYTF
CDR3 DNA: TGTGCCAGCAGATACTCACAGGGAAACTATGGCTACACCTTC